One sample yielded the 16 T cell receptor beta chains listed below, sequenced in a study of monozygotic twins with inflammatory bowel disease. Using the 5' RACE reads, TCRdb records one entry per CDR3 protein without DNA. The sample table includes some 150,000 distinct CDR3 sequences. The sample consisted of blood. The source of these receptors is a human donor with ulcerative colitis or Crohn's disease, or a healthy co-twin of an affected twin (not recorded which).

This chain connects TRBV12-3 or TRBV12-4 to TRBJ1-1. This CDR3 contains 12 residues. CDR3 amino acids: CASRGLASEAFF.

V gene TRBV10-3 combines with J gene TRBJ2-3; TCRdb designates TRBD1, a call that cannot be tested without DNA. This CDR3 comprises 14 residues. The germline V gene encodes CDR1 ENHRY and CDR2 SYGVKD. The CDR3 reads CAITQGSYTDTQYF.

The chain is built from TRBV30 and TRBJ2-7; TCRdb's D call, TRBD1, is unchecked because there is no DNA. CDR1 GTSNPN and CDR2 SVGIG come from the germline V gene (reference sequence). CDR3 size: 14 residues. The chain's CDR3 is CAWITVGTGNEQYF.

The chain is built from TRBV2 and TRBJ1-1. The CDR3 covers 13 residues. Looked up from germline, CDR1 is SNHLY and CDR2 is FYNNEI. The CDR3: CASSELGRRVSFF. Supplemented by reference TRBV2 and TRBJ1-1, the full variable domain reads EPEVTQTPSHQVTQMGQEVILRCVPISNHLYFYWYRQILGQKVEFLVSFYNNEISEKSEIFDDQFSVERPDGSNFTLKIRSTKLEDSAMYFCASSELGRRVSFFGQGTRLTVV.

The chain has TRBV7-9 and TRBJ1-2; TCRdb proposes TRBD1, but this gene call is untestable without DNA. This CDR3 contains 16 residues. The germline V gene encodes CDR1 SEHNR and CDR2 FQNEAQ (reference sequence). CDR3 amino acids: CASSVRPGDANYGYTF.

The gene calls are TRBV11-2 and TRBJ1-3. CDR1 is SGHAT and CDR2 is FQNNGV in the germline V gene. The CDR3 runs to 16 residues. This CDR3 reads CASSLAFTGSGNTIYF.

The chain recombines TRBV7-2 with TRBJ1-1; lacking DNA, the TRBD1 call made by TCRdb goes unchecked. Germline V CDR1 and CDR2: SGHTA, FQGNSA. The CDR3 totals 14 residues. This CDR3 reads CASSWSGGDTEAFF. The full variable domain, rest sourced from reference TRBV7-2 and TRBJ1-1, is GAGVSQSPSNKVTEKGKDVELRCDPISGHTALYWYRQSLGQGLEFLIYFQGNSAPDKSGLPSDRFSAERTGGSVSTLTIQRTQQEDSAVYLCASSWSGGDTEAFFGQGTRLTVV.

The chain has TRBV25-1 and TRBJ1-1. The CDR3 runs 18 residues. The germline V gene encodes CDR1 MGHDK and CDR2 SYGVNS. The CDR3 loop is CASSRPAPGTALGTEAFF.

The V gene is TRBV25-1, the J gene TRBJ2-5; TCRdb outputs TRBD1, but without DNA this stays unchecked. The CDR3 runs 15 residues. Germline assignment: CDR1 MGHDK and CDR2 SYGVNS. The chain's CDR3 is CASSEYRGGGETQYF. Using reference TRBV25-1 and TRBJ2-5 for the parts outside the CDR3, the full variable domain is EADIYQTPRYLVIGTGKKITLECSQTMGHDKMYWYQQDPGMELHLIHYSYGVNSTEKGDLSSESTVSRIRTEHFPLTLESARPSHTSQYLCASSEYRGGGETQYFGPGTRLLVL.

The genes are TRBV20-1 and TRBJ2-1; TCRdb's D call of TRBD2 is untestable without DNA. The CDR3 spans 15 residues. CDR1 DFQATT and CDR2 SNEGSKA come from the germline V gene (reference sequence). The CDR3 sequence: CSAGTSGRIWNEQFF.

This chain joins TRBV4-1 and TRBJ1-5. CDR3 size: 13 residues. Looked up from germline, CDR1 is MGHRA and CDR2 is YSYEKL. Here the CDR3 reads CASSQSIYQPQHF.

The V call is TRBV28, the J call TRBJ2-3; TCRdb designates TRBD1, a call that cannot be tested without DNA. The CDR3 length is 16 residues. Germline CDR1 MDHEN, CDR2 SYDVKM. CDR3 amino acids: CASSYGPAALRDTQYF.

This chain links TRBV5-1 with TRBJ2-3. Germline V gene sequence: CDR1 SGHRS, CDR2 YFSETQ. The CDR3 is 12 residues long. CDR3 residues: CASREPTDTQYF.

The chain is built from TRBV6-1 and TRBJ1-2; with no DNA, the TCRdb D assignment of TRBD1 cannot be verified. The CDR3 length is 14 residues. CDR1 is MNHNS, CDR2 SASEGT, per germline. The CDR3 is CASSRQGFWDGYTF.

The chain links TRBV5-1 to TRBJ1-1; TCRdb calls TRBD1, which cannot be checked without DNA. The length of the CDR3 is 15 residues. CDR1 and CDR2 (germline): SGHRS, YFSETQ. The CDR3 sequence is CASSWTGQGRTEAFF.

The chain joins TRBV7-9 to TRBJ1-6; TCRdb's assignment of TRBD1 cannot be checked, as there is no DNA. The germline V gene encodes CDR1 SEHNR and CDR2 FQNEAQ (reference sequence). CDR3 length equals 15 residues. The CDR3 spells CASSRRTGDNSLLHF.